The sequence of this T cell receptor (beta chain) was determined in a study of cytomegalovirus exposure and HLA in healthy donors. Study results and limitations: CMV serostatus was the only recorded immune exposure for donors.

A note on this clone: The antigen remains unidentified.

With 60 Vbeta and 13 Jbeta primers, the PCR was carried out. Using immunoSEQ multiplex PCR, the repertoire was profiled, and TCRdb retains in-frame clones only, with some absent. Of over 100,000 clones listed, roughly 68% are singletons. The CDR3 totals 12 residues. With 6 bases removed from V and 7 bases from J, the gap between germline ends came to 12 bases. The germline V gene has CDR1 SEHNR and CDR2 FQNEAQ (reference sequence). V usage is TRBV7-9 and J usage is TRBJ1-1, with no clear D. This sequence originates from a man aged 25 to 40 in good health and CMV-seropositive. Sequenced input: PBMCs. CDR3 residues: CASRGEGNEAFF. CDR3 nucleotide sequence: TGTGCCAGCAGGGGTGAGGGTAATGAAGCTTTCTTT.